This T cell receptor (beta chain) derives from a study of control samples from healthy donors and cancer patients. TCRdb's copy holds only in-frame clones and misses some; the assay was immunoSEQ multiplex PCR. The sample has 150,000 or so clones; just over 90% are singletons. CDR1 is LNHDA and CDR2 is SQIVND in the germline V gene (reference sequence). Trimming pared 4 bases from V and 10 bases from J, leaving 17 bases between. CDR3 size: 14 residues. V and J are TRBV19 and TRBJ2-1, with D uncertain. This TCR was sampled from a woman in her fifties or sixties in good health. The sequencing sample was made of blood. This chain's CDR3 is CASSTTGPSTEQFF. CDR3 nucleotide sequence: TGTGCCAGTAGTACCACCGGACCGTCTACGGAGCAGTTCTTC.